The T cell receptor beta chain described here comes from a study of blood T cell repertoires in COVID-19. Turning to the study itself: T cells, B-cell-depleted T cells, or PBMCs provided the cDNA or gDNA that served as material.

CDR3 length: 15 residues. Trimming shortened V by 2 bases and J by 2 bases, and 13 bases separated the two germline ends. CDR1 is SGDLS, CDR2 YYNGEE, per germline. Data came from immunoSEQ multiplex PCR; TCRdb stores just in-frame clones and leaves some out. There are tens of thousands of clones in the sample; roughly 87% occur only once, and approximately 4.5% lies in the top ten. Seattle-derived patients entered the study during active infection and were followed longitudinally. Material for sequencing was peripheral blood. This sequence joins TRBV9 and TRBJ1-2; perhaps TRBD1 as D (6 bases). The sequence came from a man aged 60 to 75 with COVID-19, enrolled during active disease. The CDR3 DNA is TGTGCCAGCAGCGTCAACTCGGACAGCAACTATGGCTACACCTTC. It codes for CASSVNSDSNYGYTF.